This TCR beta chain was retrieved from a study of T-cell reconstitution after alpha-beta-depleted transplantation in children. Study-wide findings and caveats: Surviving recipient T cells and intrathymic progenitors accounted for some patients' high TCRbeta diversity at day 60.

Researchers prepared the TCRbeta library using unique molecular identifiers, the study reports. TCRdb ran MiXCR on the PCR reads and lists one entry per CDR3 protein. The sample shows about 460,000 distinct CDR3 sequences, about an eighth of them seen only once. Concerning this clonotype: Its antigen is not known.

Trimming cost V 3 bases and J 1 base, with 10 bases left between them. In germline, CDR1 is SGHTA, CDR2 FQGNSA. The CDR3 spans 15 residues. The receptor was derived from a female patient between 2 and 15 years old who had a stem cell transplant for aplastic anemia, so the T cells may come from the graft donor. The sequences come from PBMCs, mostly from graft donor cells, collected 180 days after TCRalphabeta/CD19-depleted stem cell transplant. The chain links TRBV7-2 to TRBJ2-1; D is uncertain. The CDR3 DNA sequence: TGTGCCAGCAGCTTGGAAGGTTGGTCCTACAATGAGCAGTTCTTC. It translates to CASSLEGWSYNEQFF. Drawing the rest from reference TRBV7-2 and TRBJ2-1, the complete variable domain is GAGVSQSPSNKVTEKGKDVELRCDPISGHTALYWYRQSLGQGLEFLIYFQGNSAPDKSGLPSDRFSAERTGGSVSTLTIQRTQQEDSAVYLCASSLEGWSYNEQFFGPGTRLTVL.